The source of this T cell receptor (beta chain) is a study of blood T cell repertoires in COVID-19. Original handling: The assay estimated nucleated cells by amplifying reference gene primers. The repertoire was sequenced with immunoSEQ multiplex PCR; TCRdb's copy has only in-frame clones and lacks some. V, J and clone size are those of that table, while D and trimming were read from the DNA. Among roughly 500,000 clones listed, 85% to 90% were seen once. Residents of approximately 25 US areas, aged about 18 to 89 years, made up the participants. Participants reported their clinical history, and cohort assignment relied on those reports. Recovery meant two consecutive negative NP/OP PCR tests, professional clearance, or resolved symptoms. This clone has just one count. The CDR3 totals 17 residues. From germline, CDR1 is SGHNT and CDR2 YYREEE (reference sequence). J gave up 2 bases and V 4 bases, and 7 bases lay outside the gene matches.

The gene calls are TRBV5-4 and TRBJ2-5, with 14 bases matching TRBD2. This TCR came from a woman aged 35 to 49 who had recovered from COVID-19. Specimen: PBMCs or T cells enriched from blood (not recorded which). CDR3 residues: CASSPGTSGSLQETQYF. CDR3 nucleotide sequence: TGTGCCAGCAGCCCTGGGACTAGCGGGAGCCTTCAAGAGACCCAGTACTTC.